The clone carrying this T cell receptor (beta chain) was picked up many times. Its cognate antigen is unknown. This record belongs to a study of identical twins. Study-level points and caveats: Within monozygotic twins, out-of-frame TCR alpha sharing was underestimated by the models. Shared out-of-frame alpha sequences (those common to twins) showed excess low generation probability. Findings came from cross-sectional statistics, without long-term follow-up of donors.

With template switching, a universal primer site was added, and the cDNA carried unique molecular identifiers. Using its own MiXCR run on the 5' RACE reads, TCRdb lists one record per CDR3 protein. The table has nearly 250,000 distinct CDR3 sequences, approximately 7% seen once; the top ten hold about 3.6%. In germline, CDR1 is SGHTA, CDR2 FQGTGA. This CDR3 spans 15 amino acids. The germline V and J ends were trimmed by 0 bases and 1 base, with 6 bases remaining between them. These data were also filed under a second study, of yellow fever vaccine responses in identical twins.

This receptor was identified in a woman younger than 30 in good health. This rearrangement joins TRBV7-3 to TRBJ2-2, with D possibly matching TRBD2 (6 bases). Sample: memory (CD45RO+) T cells sorted from blood. CDR3 sequence reads: CASSLTSGNTGELFF. As DNA, the CDR3 is TGTGCCAGCAGCTTAACTAGCGGGAACACCGGGGAGCTGTTTTTT.